The 28 T cell receptor beta chains listed next were all sequenced from one sample in a study of cytomegalovirus exposure and HLA in healthy donors. It was with 60 Vbeta and 13 Jbeta primers that the PCR ran. Method: immunoSEQ multiplex PCR; TCRdb's copy keeps in-frame clones and lacks some. The top ten hold approximately 1% of the sample, which has some 220,000 clones, roughly 90% seen once. Sequences were obtained from PBMCs. Receptors were obtained from a woman aged 18-30 years in good health and CMV-seronegative.

The rearrangement uses TRBV6-5 and TRBJ2-7; D is ambiguous. The CDR3 totals 13 residues. V was pared by 5 bases and J by 7 bases, with 15 bases between. Per the germline V gene, CDR1 is MNHEY and CDR2 is SVGAGI. Here the CDR3 reads CASSRAPAGEQYF. Here the CDR3 DNA reads TGTGCCAGCAGTCGTGCACCCGCCGGGGAGCAGTACTTC.

The V call is TRBV2, the J call TRBJ1-5; 7 bases match TRBD1. With 3 bases clipped from V and 1 base from J, the junction kept 3 bases outside the gene matches. This CDR3 is 15 amino acids long. CDR1 is SNHLY, CDR2 FYNNEI, per germline. In DNA form, the CDR3 reads TGTGCCAGCAGTGAGGAGGGGGCAAGCAATCAGCCCCAGCATTTT. As protein: CASSEEGASNQPQHF.

The CDR3 loop reads CASSETGTSGAGGEQFF. DNA of the CDR3: TGCGCCAGCAGCGAGACCGGGACTAGCGGGGCTGGGGGTGAGCAGTTCTTC. The rearrangement links TRBV4-3 to TRBJ2-1, with TRBD2 identical over 13 bases. This CDR3 region has 17 residues. The germline gives CDR1 LGHNA, CDR2 YSLEER. The junction had 13 bases not matched to a gene; V was cut back by 5 bases and J by 9 bases.

In this sample, this clone turned up a few times. The rearrangement uses TRBV4-2 and TRBJ1-1; TRBD1 is a possible D gene (5 bases). Trimming took off 1 base at V and 1 base at J, with 13 bases between the two ends. The CDR3 loop spans 16 amino acids. Per the germline V gene, CDR1 is LGHNA and CDR2 is YNFKEQ. DNA of the CDR3: TGTGCCAGCAGCCAAGGAAGTAGGACACAGAACACTGAAGCTTTCTTT. Translated: CASSQGSRTQNTEAFF.

The J gene is TRBJ2-7, the V gene TRBV2; 8 nucleotides agree with TRBD2. Trimming took 4 bases from V and 0 from J; bases not matched to a gene: 5. This CDR3 has 15 residues. Germline assignment: CDR1 SNHLY and CDR2 FYNNEI. CDR3 protein: CASSGRLAGSYEQYF. The DNA of the CDR3 is TGTGCCAGCAGTGGGCGGCTAGCGGGCTCCTACGAGCAGTACTTC.

Points on this clone: Distinct nucleotide sequences in the sample also encode this CDR3. The chain employs TRBV4-3 and TRBJ1-1; D might be TRBD1 (5 bases). The length of the CDR3 is 16 residues. Trimming took 1 base from V and 4 from J, leaving 16 bases between them. Germline values: CDR1 LGHNA, CDR2 YSLEER. Written as DNA, the CDR3 is TGCGCCAGCAGCCAAGGCTCCGGGACGGGGGGCACTGAAGCTTTCTTT. As protein: CASSQGSGTGGTEAFF.

The J gene is TRBJ2-1, the V gene TRBV10-3; 10 bases are shared with TRBD2. This CDR3 contains 13 residues. V was pared by 10 bases and J by 9 bases, with 9 bases of the junction left unmatched. Germline V gene data show CDR1 as ENHRY and CDR2 as SYGVKD. CDR3 loop: CATHRVAGGEQFF. The CDR3 DNA follows: TGTGCCACCCACCGGGTAGCGGGAGGTGAGCAGTTCTTC.

CDR3 sequence: CASSHPGQGDGYTF. In DNA form, the CDR3 reads TGCGCCAGCAGCCACCCGGGACAGGGTGATGGCTACACCTTC. The rearrangement joins TRBV4-3 to TRBJ1-2; TRBD1 agrees at 9 bases. In germline, CDR1 is LGHNA, CDR2 YSLEER. The CDR3 is 14 amino acids. V lost 3 bases, J lost 6 bases, and 5 bases stayed unmatched.

The V gene is TRBV9, the J gene TRBJ2-1; D not resolved. Trimming removed 3 bases at V and 7 bases at J, with 5 bases between. CDR1 and CDR2 (germline): SGDLS, YYNGEE. The CDR3 loop spans 11 amino acids. CDR3 DNA: TGTGCCAGCAGCGCCTCGAATGAGCAGTTCTTC. Protein: CASSASNEQFF. The full variable domain, completed using reference TRBV9 and TRBJ2-1, is DSGVTQTPKHLITATGQRVTLRCSPRSGDLSVYWYQQSLDQGLQFLIQYYNGEERAKGNILERFSAQQFPDLHSELNLSSLELGDSALYFCASSASNEQFFGPGTRLTVL.

This chain uses TRBV4-2 with TRBJ2-2, with 10 nucleotides matching TRBD2. CDR1 LGHNA and CDR2 YNFKEQ come from the germline V gene. The CDR3 totals 15 residues. Trimming at V came to 7 bases and at J to 7 bases, leaving 9 bases not matched to a gene. The CDR3 reads CASIGSGRAVGELFF. The CDR3 DNA reads as TGTGCCAGCATAGGCAGCGGGAGGGCCGTCGGGGAGCTGTTTTTT.

V usage is TRBV4-3 and J usage is TRBJ2-5; D gene ambiguous. V lost 4 bases and J lost 2, with 17 bases in between. Germline lookup yields CDR1 LGHNA and CDR2 YSLEER. The CDR3 runs 16 residues. The CDR3 sequence is CASSPRYGAYQETQYF. As DNA, the CDR3 is TGCGCCAGCAGCCCCCGATACGGAGCCTATCAAGAGACCCAGTACTTC.

This clone came up once. The V gene is TRBV18, the J gene TRBJ2-7, with TRBD1 matching over 8 bases. The ends lost 6 bases at V and 0 bases at J; junction bases unmatched: 7. Germline-derived CDR1 and CDR2 are KGHSH and LQKENI. The CDR3 length is 15 residues. CDR3 sequence reads: CASSPRTGSSYEQYF. Here the CDR3 DNA reads TGTGCCAGCTCCCCTCGGACAGGGAGCTCCTACGAGCAGTACTTC. Looking up the rest from reference TRBV18 and TRBJ2-7 gives the full variable domain: NAGVMQNPRHLVRRRGQEARLRCSPMKGHSHVYWYRQLPEEGLKFMVYLQKENIIDESGMPKERFSAEFPKEGPSILRIQQVVRGDSAAYFCASSPRTGSSYEQYFGPGTRLTVT.

This chain joins TRBV7-9 and TRBJ1-1; 9 nucleotides line up with TRBD1. The CDR3 is 18 residues long. Germline lookup yields CDR1 SEHNR and CDR2 FQNEAQ (reference sequence). The junction had 17 bases not matched to a gene; V was cut back by 5 bases and J by 4 bases. The CDR3 DNA reads as TGTGCCAGCAGCACCACAACACAGGGGGCTCGGGCAGGCACTGAAGCTTTCTTT. Its translation: CASSTTTQGARAGTEAFF.

The chain links TRBV6-5 to TRBJ1-2; a possible D gene is TRBD1 (6 bases). Germline CDR1 and CDR2: MNHEY and SVGAGI. Trimming removed 6 bases from V and 9 bases from J, with 23 bases in between. This CDR3 comprises 15 residues. CDR3 sequence: CASSPSPRTVCCYTF. CDR3 coding DNA: TGTGCCAGCAGCCCTTCCCCCCGGACAGTCTGCTGCTACACCTTC.

The CDR3 region is CASSPDRASGELFF. CDR3 bases: TGTGCCAGCAGTCCCGACAGGGCTTCCGGGGAGCTGTTTTTT. The chain has TRBV9 and TRBJ2-2, with 7 positions matching TRBD1. CDR1 and CDR2 from the germline V gene are SGDLS and YYNGEE. Trimming removed 5 bases from V and 6 bases from J; junction bases left unmatched: 7. CDR3 length: 14 amino acids.

This clone was detected only once. The chain recombines TRBV2 with TRBJ1-2, with 7 bases aligning to TRBD1. With 6 bases clipped from V and 8 bases from J, the junction kept 9 bases outside the gene matches. The CDR3 contains 13 residues. Germline V gives CDR1 SNHLY, CDR2 FYNNEI. Written as DNA, the CDR3 is TGTGCCAGCAGGGAAACAGGGGCAGGCGGCTACACCTTC. Translation gives CASRETGAGGYTF.

The chain joins TRBV6-1 to TRBJ2-7; TRBD2 agrees at 13 bases. V gave up 3 bases and J gave up 2 bases; unmatched junction bases: 4. The germline V gene has CDR1 MNHNS and CDR2 SASEGT. The CDR3 extends over 16 amino acids. The CDR3 is CASSDLGTSGAYEQYF. The CDR3 coding sequence is TGTGCCAGCAGTGATTTAGGGACTAGCGGGGCCTACGAGCAGTACTTC.

The chain joins TRBV11-3 to TRBJ2-7; D uncertain. The germline V gene has CDR1 SGHNT and CDR2 YENEEA. The CDR3 is 14 residues long. Deletions cut 3 bases from V and 2 bases from J, with 11 bases between. CDR3 sequence (DNA): TGTGCCAGCAGCTTTTTGGCGGAACCCTACGAGCAGTACTTC. Its protein product is CASSFLAEPYEQYF.

The CDR3 spells CASSLRASGSEPVPYEQYF. The CDR3 nucleotides are TGTGCCAGCAGCTTAAGGGCTAGCGGGAGCGAGCCGGTGCCCTACGAGCAGTACTTC. The chain employs TRBV7-8 and TRBJ2-5; 10 nucleotides agree with TRBD2. The J call is in doubt because the DNA end fits TRBJ2-7 better. Germline V gene sequence: CDR1 SGHVS, CDR2 FQNEAQ. The CDR3 is 19 amino acids.

The V gene is TRBV30, the J gene TRBJ2-1, with D perhaps matching TRBD1 (5 bases). This CDR3 has 13 residues. Trimming pared 5 bases from V and 8 bases from J, leaving 16 bases between. Germline CDR1 and CDR2: GTSNPN and SVGIG (reference sequence). CDR3 sequence: CAWLAETRDEQFF. The CDR3, as DNA: TGTGCCTGGCTGGCGGAGACCAGGGATGAGCAGTTCTTC.

The sample holds a few counts of this clone. CDR3 nucleotide sequence: TGTGCCAGCAGCCCCGGGGGTCGGAGGGGAGAGCAGTACTTC. This translates into CASSPGGRRGEQYF. The gene calls are TRBV7-9 and TRBJ2-7; D possibly corresponds to TRBD2 (6 bases). The CDR3 contains 14 residues. Germline V CDR1 and CDR2: SEHNR, FQNEAQ (reference sequence). V lost 5 bases to trimming and J lost 7 bases, with 18 bases between them.

This sequence joins TRBV7-2 and TRBJ2-3; no definite D call. The germline CDR1 and CDR2 sequences are SGHTA and FQGNSA. The ends were cut back, 1 base at V and 5 bases at J, with 10 bases in the middle. The CDR3 runs to 14 residues. Here the CDR3 DNA reads TGTGCCAGCAGCTTAGTTGGCGGCCTAGATACGCAGTATTTT. This sequence encodes CASSLVGGLDTQYF. Complete variable domain (other parts from reference TRBV7-2 and TRBJ2-3): GAGVSQSPSNKVTEKGKDVELRCDPISGHTALYWYRQSLGQGLEFLIYFQGNSAPDKSGLPSDRFSAERTGGSVSTLTIQRTQQEDSAVYLCASSLVGGLDTQYFGPGTRLTVL.

Remarks on this clone: A read error may account for a junction end that differs from germline. The chain combines TRBV19 with TRBJ1-5; a weak D match, TRBD1 (5 bases). Germline values: CDR1 LNHDA, CDR2 SQIVND (reference sequence). The CDR3 runs 15 residues. The CDR3 region has the DNA TGTGCCAGTAGTGAACAGGCCAATAGCAGTCAGCCCCAGCATTTT. It encodes CASSEQANSSQPQHF.

The rearrangement joins TRBV6-6 to TRBJ2-7; 12 nucleotides align to TRBD1. Germline CDR1 MNHNY, CDR2 SVGAGI (reference sequence). The CDR3 runs 14 residues. Trimming removed 6 bases from V and 4 bases from J; junction bases left unmatched: 4. The CDR3 loop is CASSRDRGRYEQYF. The DNA of the CDR3 is TGTGCCAGCAGCCGGGACAGGGGGCGGTACGAGCAGTACTTC.

This clone appeared a few times. The V gene is TRBV7-9, the J gene TRBJ1-2; weak D call: TRBD1 (5 bases). The CDR3 consists of 14 residues. CDR1 SEHNR and CDR2 FQNEAQ come from the germline V gene (reference sequence). The V gene lost 0 bases and the J gene lost 2 bases, with 7 bases spanning the gap. DNA for the CDR3: TGTGCCAGCAGCTTAGCCTCAGGGAACTATGGCTACACCTTC. Protein sequence: CASSLASGNYGYTF.

This clone was seen a handful of times. CDR3 DNA: TGTGCCAGCTCACCAACTCTGGCAGGTATAGCCGGGGAGCTGTTTTTT. This codes for CASSPTLAGIAGELFF. V usage is TRBV18 and J usage is TRBJ2-2, with D unresolved. V lost 2 bases to trimming and J lost 6 bases, with 16 bases between them. The CDR3 has 16 amino acids. CDR1 and CDR2 (germline): KGHSH, LQKENI.

The chain recombines TRBV27 with TRBJ1-2; the match to TRBD1 covers 9 bases. Trimming at V came to 6 bases and at J to 6 bases, leaving 11 bases not matched to a gene. Germline V CDR1 and CDR2: MNHEY, SMNVEV (reference sequence). The CDR3 extends over 15 amino acids. The CDR3: CASRDGDRVINGYTF. The CDR3 DNA reads TGTGCCAGCAGGGATGGGGACAGGGTGATCAATGGCTACACCTTC.

The J gene is TRBJ2-7, the V gene TRBV27; TRBD1 might be the D (6 bases). The length of the CDR3 is 16 residues. CDR1 is MNHEY and CDR2 is SMNVEV in the germline V gene (reference sequence). Deletions cut 5 bases from V and 2 bases from J, with 19 bases between. CDR3: CASSPSQGSVAYEQYF. The CDR3, as DNA: TGTGCCAGCAGTCCCTCACAGGGCTCTGTCGCCTACGAGCAGTACTTC.